The source of this T cell receptor beta chain is a study of shared clonotypes between healthy human individuals. This table comes from immunoSEQ multiplex PCR, and its TCRdb copy is limited to in-frame clones, with some not included. Here the sample spans millions of clones, more than 80% being singletons. This clone came up a few times. The CDR3 runs to 16 residues. Looked up from germline, CDR1 is LNHDA and CDR2 is SQIVND (reference sequence). V trimming: 6 bases; J trimming: 4 bases; junction bases outside the gene matches: 14. The specimen was naive CD4+ T cells from PBMCs. Stated subset: CD45RA+ positively selected. The receptor was derived from a man aged 18-30 years in good health. Some clones in this sample may be carry-over from other donors' samples. The rearrangement uses TRBV19 and TRBJ1-2, with 7 bases matching TRBD1. DNA of the CDR3: TGTGCCAGTAGAACCCGACCTCAGGGGGAGGTCTATGGCTACACCTTC. This encodes CASRTRPQGEVYGYTF. Full variable domain (missing parts from reference TRBV19 and TRBJ1-2): DGGITQSPKYLFRKEGQNVTLSCEQNLNHDAMYWYRQDPGQGLRLIYYSQIVNDFQKGDIAEGYSVSREKKESFPLTVTSAQKNPTAFYLCASRTRPQGEVYGYTFGSGTRLTVV.